This T cell receptor beta chain was identified in a study of early T cells in non-severe SARS-CoV-2 infection. About the research overall: Unsorted whole blood bulk RNA was sequenced, with unpaired chains. Points from the study as a whole: The matching step, a VDJdb search, favored anti-spike CD8 responses and missed private and CD4 specificities.

In this sample, this clonotype turned up a few times. Its matching antigen is unknown. There are 13 residues in the CDR3. Germline V gene lookup returns CDR1 MNHEY and CDR2 SMNVEV (reference sequence). The junction had 8 bases not matched to a gene; V was cut back by 8 bases and J by 8 bases. Each CDR3 protein gets one entry after TCRdb re-called the 5' RACE reads with MiXCR. This table has about 42,000 distinct CDR3 sequences, approximately 7.1% appearing once. This clonotype was sampled from an adult who was a healthcare worker with PCR-confirmed SARS-CoV-2 infection or an uninfected control (not recorded which). This chain links TRBV27 with TRBJ2-1; 8 bases map to TRBD1. The sequenced sample was whole blood. In nucleotides, the CDR3 is TGTGCCAGCCAGGACAGGGTAAGGTATGAGCAGTTCTTC. Translating gives CASQDRVRYEQFF.